This TCR beta chain was retrieved from a study of blood T cells in healthy people across ages. A sample-barcoded 5' primer and a J-beta primer mix were used in a second PCR of about 7 to 12 cycles. TCRdb analysed the 5' RACE reads with MiXCR anew, one entry per CDR3 protein. The table shows over a million distinct CDR3 sequences, with roughly 45% occurring only once. Per the germline V gene, CDR1 is MDHEN and CDR2 is SYDVKM. Trimming removed 6 bases from V and 1 base from J; junction bases left unmatched: 15. The CDR3 covers 19 residues. The genes are TRBV28 and TRBJ2-1, with TRBD2 matching 10 bases. The sample was blood. This sequence originates from a woman aged 55-75 years in good health. CDR3 sequence (DNA): TGTGCCAGCAGGCCGGTGCGGCTAGCGGGAGTACCGTCCTACAATGAGCAGTTCTTC. This gives the protein CASRPVRLAGVPSYNEQFF. Combining the CDR3 with reference TRBV28 and TRBJ2-1 gives the whole variable domain DVKVTQSSRYLVKRTGEKVFLECVQDMDHENMFWYRQDPGLGLRLIYFSYDVKMKEKGDIPEGYSVSREKKERFSLILESASTNQTSMYLCASRPVRLAGVPSYNEQFFGPGTRLTVL.